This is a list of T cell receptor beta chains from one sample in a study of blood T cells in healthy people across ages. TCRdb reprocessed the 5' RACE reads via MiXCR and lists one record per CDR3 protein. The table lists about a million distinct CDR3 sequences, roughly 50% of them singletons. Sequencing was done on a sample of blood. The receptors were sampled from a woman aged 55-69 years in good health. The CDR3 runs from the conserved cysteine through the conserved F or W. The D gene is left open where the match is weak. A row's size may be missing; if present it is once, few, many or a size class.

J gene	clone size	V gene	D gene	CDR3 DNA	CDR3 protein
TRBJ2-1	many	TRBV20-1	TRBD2	TGCAGTGCTCTCGGACTAGCGGGTCTGAGCAATGAGCAGTTCTTC	CSALGLAGLSNEQFF
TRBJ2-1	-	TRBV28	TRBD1	TGTGCCAGCAACCCTCCCACAGGGGGCAATGAGCAGTTCTTC	CASNPPTGGNEQFF
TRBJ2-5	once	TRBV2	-	TGTGCCAGCTTCCTCAGGGGAAGGGGACAAGAGACCCAGTACTTC	CASFLRGRGQETQYF
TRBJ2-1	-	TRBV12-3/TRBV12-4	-	TGTGCCAGCAGTCACAACCGTGGACAGTCCCCGTCCCGCTACAATGAGCAGTTCTTC	CASSHNRGQSPSRYNEQFF
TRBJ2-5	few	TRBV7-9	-	TGTGCCAGCAGCTTAGACGGTCGAGAGACCCAGTACTTC	CASSLDGRETQYF
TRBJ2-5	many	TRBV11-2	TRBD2	TGTGCCAGCGGGGAGGGCCAAGAGACCCAGTACTTC	CASGEGQETQYF
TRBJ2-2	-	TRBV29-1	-	TGCAGCGTTGGGGTGGGAGGGGAGCTGTTTTTT	CSVGVGGELFF
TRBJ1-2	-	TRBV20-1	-	TGCAGTGCCGACCTCAAGGGGACCTATGGCTACACCTTC	CSADLKGTYGYTF
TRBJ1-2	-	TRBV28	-	TGTGCCAGCAGAAAACCCAGGGGAAACTATGGCTACACCTTC	CASRKPRGNYGYTF
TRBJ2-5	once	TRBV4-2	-	TGTGCCAGCAGCCATGGACGGACAGAAGAGACCCAGTACTTC	CASSHGRTEETQYF